What follows describes a single T cell receptor (beta chain). V lost 1 base and J 7 bases, leaving 14 bases between the germline ends. Per germline, CDR1 MNHNS and CDR2 SASEGT. This CDR3 is built from 15 residues. The record originates from a study of blood T cell repertoires in COVID-19. Clones were read by immunoSEQ multiplex PCR, and TCRdb kept only the in-frame ones, dropping some. The sample lists 150,000 to 200,000 clones, around four fifths occurring once. The receptor was derived from an elderly woman with COVID-19, enrolled during active disease. V is TRBV6-1 and J is TRBJ1-5, with D possibly being TRBD1 (5 bases). Sequencing input: peripheral blood. CDR3 residues: CASSEGTSGAQPQHF. For the CDR3, the DNA is TGTGCCAGCAGTGAAGGGACAAGCGGGGCCCAGCCCCAGCATTTT.